This TCR beta chain was captured by sequencing in a study of early T cells in non-severe SARS-CoV-2 infection. Study overall: Unsorted whole blood bulk RNA was sequenced, with unpaired chains.

Attachment of unique molecular identifiers to individual cDNA molecules was performed. TCRdb redid the calling of the 5' RACE reads with MiXCR, one entry per CDR3 protein. The sample consists of approximately 66,000 distinct CDR3 sequences, around 13% of them appearing once. V lost 1 base to trimming and J lost 1 base, with 10 bases between them. Germline V gene data show CDR1 as LGHNA and CDR2 as YSLEER. The CDR3 totals 15 residues. This clonotype showed up just a few times. The antigen is unknown. Study results and limitations: VDJdb matching skewed toward anti-spike CD8 responses, missing private and CD4 specificities.

The genes are TRBV4-3 and TRBJ2-5; the D gene is possibly TRBD2 (5 bases). The origin of this receptor is an adult who was a healthcare worker with PCR-confirmed SARS-CoV-2 infection or an uninfected control (not recorded which). The sequenced sample was whole blood. As DNA, the CDR3 is TGCGCCAGCAGCCAAGGCTTAGCGCCCCAAGAGACCCAGTACTTC. Protein: CASSQGLAPQETQYF.